These 13 T cell receptor beta chains were all obtained from the same sample, sequenced in a study of shared clonotypes between healthy human individuals. TCRdb's table, derived via immunoSEQ multiplex PCR, lists solely in-frame clones and lacks some. The sample consists of 2 million or so clones, over 85% of them appearing once. Sequenced: naive CD4+ T cells sorted from blood. Sample subset: CD45RA+ positively selected. These receptors were obtained from a man younger than 35 in good health.

Points on this clone: This CDR3 is also generated by other DNA sequences in the sample. The rearrangement links TRBV10-3 to TRBJ2-1; no clear D gene. Trimming removed 1 base from V and 5 bases from J, with 0 bases in between. Germline loops: CDR1 ENHRY, CDR2 SYGVKD. The CDR3 runs to 11 residues. In nucleotides, the CDR3 is TGTGCCATCAGTGAGTACAATGAGCAGTTCTTC. Translated: CAISEYNEQFF.

V usage is TRBV9 and J usage is TRBJ2-2, with D possibly TRBD1 on 7 matching bases. Per the germline V gene, CDR1 is SGDLS and CDR2 is YYNGEE. This CDR3 region has 16 residues. Trimming shortened V by 0 bases and J by 1 base, and 10 bases separated the two germline ends. CDR3 sequence reads: CASSVGQGGNTGELFF. CDR3 DNA: TGTGCCAGCAGCGTAGGACAGGGAGGGAACACCGGGGAGCTGTTTTTT.

This clone was recorded once. The genes are TRBV11-2 and TRBJ1-4; D might be TRBD1 (6 bases). This CDR3 comprises 15 residues. Germline lookup yields CDR1 SGHAT and CDR2 FQNNGV. V dropped 4 bases and J dropped 0 bases, with 9 bases sitting between them. CDR3 sequence: CASSSTGATNEKLFF. As DNA, the CDR3 is TGTGCCAGCAGCTCGACAGGCGCAACTAATGAAAAACTGTTTTTT.

This clone occurred once. The genes are TRBV7-2 and TRBJ1-6; 7 nucleotides align to TRBD1. The CDR3 has 14 residues. The J segment lost 10 bases and the V segment lost 4 bases, leaving 7 bases of the junction unmatched. Germline-derived CDR1 and CDR2 are SGHTA and FQGNSA. This chain's CDR3 is CASSSAGGYSPLHF. In nucleotides, the CDR3 is TGTGCCAGCAGCTCGGCAGGGGGATACTCACCCCTCCACTTT.

The chain carries TRBV9 and TRBJ2-1; the match to TRBD2 covers 12 bases. From germline, CDR1 is SGDLS and CDR2 YYNGEE. The trim removed 4 bases at V and 8 bases at J, leaving 7 bases unmatched. This CDR3 is 15 amino acids long. The DNA of the CDR3 is TGTGCCAGCAGCCCCCGACTAGCGGGAGTCGATGAGCAGTTCTTC. Translation: CASSPRLAGVDEQFF.

Comments on this clone: Additional DNA sequences in this sample encode the identical CDR3. The V and J genes are TRBV5-1 and TRBJ1-1; a possible D gene is TRBD1 (5 bases). There are 15 residues in the CDR3. The germline V gene encodes CDR1 SGHRS and CDR2 YFSETQ. V lost 0 bases and J lost 1, with 10 bases in between. The DNA of the CDR3 is TGCGCCAGCAGCTTGGGTGGGACGGGGAACACTGAAGCTTTCTTT. Protein: CASSLGGTGNTEAFF.

The chain links TRBV5-4 to TRBJ1-4; D is possibly TRBD1 (5 bases). There are 15 residues in the CDR3. The V gene lost 2 bases and the J gene lost 0 bases, with 8 bases spanning the gap. Germline values: CDR1 SGHNT, CDR2 YYREEE (reference sequence). The CDR3 sequence is CASSFDSATNEKLFF. CDR3 sequence (DNA): TGTGCCAGCAGCTTTGACAGTGCAACTAATGAAAAACTGTTTTTT. The full variable domain, with the rest looked up from reference TRBV5-4 and TRBJ1-4, is ETGVTQSPTHLIKTRGQQVTLRCSSQSGHNTVSWYQQALGQGPQFIFQYYREEENGRGNFPPRFSGLQFPNYSSELNVNALELDDSALYLCASSFDSATNEKLFFGSGTQLSVL.

J is TRBJ1-1 and V is TRBV30; possible D gene TRBD1, 5 bases. CDR3 size: 15 residues. Germline assignment: CDR1 GTSNPN and CDR2 SVGIG (reference sequence). V was trimmed by 2 bases and J by 1 base, leaving 14 bases between them. CDR3 DNA: TGTGCCTGGAGTCCCCCCGGGACGGCGAACACTGAAGCTTTCTTT. Translated, it gives CAWSPPGTANTEAFF.

Notes on this clone: Germline and junction disagree at one end, which may indicate a read error. The chain is built from TRBV2 and TRBJ2-1; no clear D. Germline assignment: CDR1 SNHLY and CDR2 FYNNEI. CDR3 length: 11 amino acids. CDR3 in DNA: TGTGCCAGCAGTAAAGCCGATGAGCAGTTCTTC. Translated: CASSKADEQFF.

Of note for this clone: A much larger clone is a single base away; this may be a read error. The sample contains more than one DNA sequence encoding this CDR3. The chain uses TRBV6-5 and TRBJ1-1, with D perhaps matching TRBD1 (5 bases). Between the trimmed V and J ends, which lost 6 bases and 3 bases, there was a span of 5 bases. Germline CDR1 and CDR2: MNHEY and SVGAGI. The length of the CDR3 is 11 residues. DNA of the CDR3: TGTGCCAGCAGCAGGGACACTGAAGCTTTCTTT. Translation gives CASSRDTEAFF.

The rearrangement uses TRBV29-1 and TRBJ2-1, with D unclear. V was clipped by 4 bases and J by 5 bases, with 21 bases between them. The CDR3 loop spans 16 amino acids. The germline gives CDR1 SQVTM, CDR2 ANQGSEA. Here the CDR3 DNA reads TGCAGCGTTGTCAAGGGTGGCACGGGTCGTGACAATGAGCAGTTCTTC. Its translation is CSVVKGGTGRDNEQFF.

This chain links TRBV15 with TRBJ2-2; D not certain. The CDR3 is 15 amino acids. Germline CDR1 and CDR2: LNHNV and YYDKDF (reference sequence). Deletions cut 0 bases from V and 5 bases from J, with 10 bases between. CDR3 nucleotides: TGTGCCACCAGCAGAGATAAGCCGATTACCGGGGAGCTGTTTTTT. It codes for CATSRDKPITGELFF.

This clone was recorded once. Relative to the germline gene, one junction end is altered; a read error may explain this. The genes are TRBV18 and TRBJ2-1; D is possibly TRBD2 (6 bases). The CDR3 is made up of 18 amino acids. Germline V gives CDR1 KGHSH, CDR2 LQKENI. The CDR3 DNA sequence: TGTGCCAGCACACCGAATTTAAAACGGGAGTGGTATGGAAATGAGCAGTTCTTC. Translation gives CASTPNLKREWYGNEQFF.